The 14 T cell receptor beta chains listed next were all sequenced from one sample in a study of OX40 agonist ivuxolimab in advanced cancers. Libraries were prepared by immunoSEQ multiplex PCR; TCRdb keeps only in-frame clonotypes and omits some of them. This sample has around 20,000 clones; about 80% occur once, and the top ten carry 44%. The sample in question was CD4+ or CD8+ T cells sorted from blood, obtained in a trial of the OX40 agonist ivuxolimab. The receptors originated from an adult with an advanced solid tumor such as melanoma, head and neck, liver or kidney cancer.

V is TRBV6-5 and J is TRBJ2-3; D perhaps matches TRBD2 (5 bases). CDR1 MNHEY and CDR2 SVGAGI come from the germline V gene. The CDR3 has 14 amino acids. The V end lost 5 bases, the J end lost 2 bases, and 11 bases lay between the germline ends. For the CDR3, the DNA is TGTGCCAGCAGTCCTAGCCCACACACAGATACGCAGTATTTT. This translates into CASSPSPHTDTQYF.

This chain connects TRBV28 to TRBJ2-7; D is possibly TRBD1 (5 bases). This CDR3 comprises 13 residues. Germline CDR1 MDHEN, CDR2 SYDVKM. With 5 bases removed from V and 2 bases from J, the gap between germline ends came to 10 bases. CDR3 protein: CASSGADTYEQYF. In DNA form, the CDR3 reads TGTGCCAGCAGTGGGGCAGACACCTACGAGCAGTACTTC. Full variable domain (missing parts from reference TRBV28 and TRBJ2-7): DVKVTQSSRYLVKRTGEKVFLECVQDMDHENMFWYRQDPGLGLRLIYFSYDVKMKEKGDIPEGYSVSREKKERFSLILESASTNQTSMYLCASSGADTYEQYFGPGTRLTVT.

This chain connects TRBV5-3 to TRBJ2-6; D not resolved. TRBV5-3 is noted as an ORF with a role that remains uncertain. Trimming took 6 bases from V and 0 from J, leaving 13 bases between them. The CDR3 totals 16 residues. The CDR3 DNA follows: TGTGCCAGAAAAGGAGACACCGACTCTGGGGCCAACGTCCTGACTTTC. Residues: CARKGDTDSGANVLTF.

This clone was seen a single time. The CDR3 region is CASSQSPRGVPSNQPQHF. The CDR3 DNA follows: TGCGCCAGCAGTCAATCTCCCAGGGGCGTCCCTAGCAATCAGCCCCAGCATTTT. The rearrangement joins TRBV23-1 to TRBJ1-5, with a weak D call TRBD1 (6 bases). TRBV23-1 belongs to the ORF category, with a function that is uncertain. This CDR3 has 18 amino acids. V was shortened by 0 bases and J by 0 bases, with 15 bases between the two germline ends.

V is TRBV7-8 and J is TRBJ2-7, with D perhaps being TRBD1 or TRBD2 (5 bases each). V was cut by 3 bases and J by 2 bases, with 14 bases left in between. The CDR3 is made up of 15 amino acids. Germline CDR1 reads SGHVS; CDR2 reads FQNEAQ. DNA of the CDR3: TGTGCCAGCAGCTTCGGGGCAGGGACCGCCTACGAGCAGTACTTC. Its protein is CASSFGAGTAYEQYF.

The CDR3 here is CASSLVPDSGNTIYF. Written as DNA, the CDR3 is TGTGCCAGCAGCTTGGTGCCGGACTCTGGAAACACCATATATTTT. The gene calls are TRBV5-4 and TRBJ1-3; no clear D. This CDR3 contains 15 residues. CDR1 is SGHNT, CDR2 YYREEE, per germline (reference sequence). The germline V and J ends were trimmed by 0 bases and 0 bases, with 7 bases remaining between them.

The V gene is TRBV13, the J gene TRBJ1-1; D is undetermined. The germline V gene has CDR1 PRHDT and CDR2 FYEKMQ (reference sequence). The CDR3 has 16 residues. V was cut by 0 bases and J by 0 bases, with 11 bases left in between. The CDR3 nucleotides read TGTGCCAGCAGCTTAGGCGGCAGCCTATTGAACACTGAAGCTTTCTTT. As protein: CASSLGGSLLNTEAFF. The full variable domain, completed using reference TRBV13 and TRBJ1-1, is AAGVIQSPRHLIKEKRETATLKCYPIPRHDTVYWYQQGPGQDPQFLISFYEKMQSDKGSIPDRFSAQQFSDYHSELNMSSLELGDSALYFCASSLGGSLLNTEAFFGQGTRLTVV.

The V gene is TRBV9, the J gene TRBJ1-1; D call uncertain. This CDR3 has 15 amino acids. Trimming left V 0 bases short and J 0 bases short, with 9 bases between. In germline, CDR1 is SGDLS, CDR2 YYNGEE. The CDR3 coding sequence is TGTGCCAGCAGCGTAGAGGTGGGTTTGAACACTGAAGCTTTCTTT. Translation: CASSVEVGLNTEAFF.

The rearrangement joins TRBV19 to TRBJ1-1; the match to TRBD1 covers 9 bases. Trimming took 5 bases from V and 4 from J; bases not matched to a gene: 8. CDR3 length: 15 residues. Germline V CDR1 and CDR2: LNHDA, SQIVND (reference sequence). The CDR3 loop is CASSSAGTGTTEAFF. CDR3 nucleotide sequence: TGTGCCAGTAGTTCGGCGGGGACAGGGACCACTGAAGCTTTCTTT.

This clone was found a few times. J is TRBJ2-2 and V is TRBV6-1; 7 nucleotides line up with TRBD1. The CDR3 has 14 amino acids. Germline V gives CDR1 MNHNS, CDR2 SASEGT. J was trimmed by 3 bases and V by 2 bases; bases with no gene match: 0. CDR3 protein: CASSEQGDTGELFF. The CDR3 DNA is TGTGCCAGCAGTGAACAGGGGGACACCGGGGAGCTGTTTTTT.

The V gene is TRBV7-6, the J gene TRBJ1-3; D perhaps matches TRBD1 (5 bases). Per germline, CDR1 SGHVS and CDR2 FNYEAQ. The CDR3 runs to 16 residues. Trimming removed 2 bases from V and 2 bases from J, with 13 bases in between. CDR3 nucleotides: TGTGCCAGCAGCTTAACCCAGGGCGAGACTGGAAACACCATATATTTT. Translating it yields CASSLTQGETGNTIYF.

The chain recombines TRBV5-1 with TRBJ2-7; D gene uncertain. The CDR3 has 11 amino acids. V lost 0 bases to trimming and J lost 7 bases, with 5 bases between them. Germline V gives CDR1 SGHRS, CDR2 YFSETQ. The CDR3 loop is CASSLAMEQYF. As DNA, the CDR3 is TGCGCCAGCAGCTTGGCGATGGAGCAGTACTTC.

The CDR3 nucleotides read TGTGCCAGCAGCACCGGACTAGCGGGGGGCTACGAGCAGTACTTC. This codes for CASSTGLAGGYEQYF. The chain employs TRBV9 and TRBJ2-7, with 14 bases that match TRBD2. The CDR3 extends over 15 amino acids. CDR1 and CDR2 (germline): SGDLS, YYNGEE. V was clipped by 4 bases and J by 3 bases; unmatched bases: 3.

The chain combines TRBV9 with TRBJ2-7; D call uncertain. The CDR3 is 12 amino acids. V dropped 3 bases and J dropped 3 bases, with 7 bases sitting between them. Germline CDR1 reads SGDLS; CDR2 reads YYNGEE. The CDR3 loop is CASSGPGYEQYF. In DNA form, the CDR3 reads TGTGCCAGCAGCGGCCCAGGCTACGAGCAGTACTTC.